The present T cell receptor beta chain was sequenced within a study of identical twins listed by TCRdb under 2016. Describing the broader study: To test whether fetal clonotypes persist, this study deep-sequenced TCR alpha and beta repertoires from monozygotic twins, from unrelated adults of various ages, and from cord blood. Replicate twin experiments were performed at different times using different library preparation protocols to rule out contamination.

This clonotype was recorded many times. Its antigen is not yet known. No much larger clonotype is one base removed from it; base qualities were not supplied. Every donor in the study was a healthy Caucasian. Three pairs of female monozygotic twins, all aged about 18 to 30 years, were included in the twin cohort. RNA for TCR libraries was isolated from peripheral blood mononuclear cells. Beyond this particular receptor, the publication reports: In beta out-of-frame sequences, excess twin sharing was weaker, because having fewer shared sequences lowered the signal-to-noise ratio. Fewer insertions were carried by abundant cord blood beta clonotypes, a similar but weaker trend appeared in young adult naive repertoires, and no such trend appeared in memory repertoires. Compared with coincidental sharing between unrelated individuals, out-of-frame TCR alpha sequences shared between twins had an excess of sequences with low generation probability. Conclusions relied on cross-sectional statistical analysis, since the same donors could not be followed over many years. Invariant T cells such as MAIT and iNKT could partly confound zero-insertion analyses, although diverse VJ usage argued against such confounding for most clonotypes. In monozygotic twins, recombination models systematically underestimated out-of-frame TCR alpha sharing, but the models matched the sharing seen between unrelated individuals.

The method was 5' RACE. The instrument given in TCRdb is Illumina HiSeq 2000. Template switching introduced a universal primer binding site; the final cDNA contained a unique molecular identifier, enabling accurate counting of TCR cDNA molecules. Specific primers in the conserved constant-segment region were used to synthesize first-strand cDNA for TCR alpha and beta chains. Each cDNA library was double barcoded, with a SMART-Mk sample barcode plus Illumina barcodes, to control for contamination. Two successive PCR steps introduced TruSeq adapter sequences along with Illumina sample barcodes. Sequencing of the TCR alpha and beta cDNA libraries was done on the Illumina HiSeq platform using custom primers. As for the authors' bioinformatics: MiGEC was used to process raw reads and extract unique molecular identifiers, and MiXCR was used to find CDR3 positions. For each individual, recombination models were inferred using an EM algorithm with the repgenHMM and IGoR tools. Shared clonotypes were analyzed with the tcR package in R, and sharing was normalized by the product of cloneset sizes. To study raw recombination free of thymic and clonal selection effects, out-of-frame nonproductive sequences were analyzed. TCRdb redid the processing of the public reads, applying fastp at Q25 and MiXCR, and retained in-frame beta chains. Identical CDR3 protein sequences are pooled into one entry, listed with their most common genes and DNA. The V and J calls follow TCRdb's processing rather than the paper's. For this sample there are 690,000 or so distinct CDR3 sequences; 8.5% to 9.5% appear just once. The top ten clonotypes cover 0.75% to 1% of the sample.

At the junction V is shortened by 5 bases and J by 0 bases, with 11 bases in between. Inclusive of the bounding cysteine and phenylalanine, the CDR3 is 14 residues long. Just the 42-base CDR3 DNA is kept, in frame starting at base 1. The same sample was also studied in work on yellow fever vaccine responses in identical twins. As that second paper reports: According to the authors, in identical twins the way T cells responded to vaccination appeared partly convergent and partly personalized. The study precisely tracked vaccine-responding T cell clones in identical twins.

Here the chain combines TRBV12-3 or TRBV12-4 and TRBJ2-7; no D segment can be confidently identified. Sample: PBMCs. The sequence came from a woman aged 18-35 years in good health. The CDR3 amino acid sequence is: CASSLRLSSYEQYF. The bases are TGTGCCAGCAGTCTGAGGTTGAGCTCCTACGAGCAGTACTTC.